This T cell receptor beta chain was profiled in a study of blood T cells in healthy people across ages. This CDR3 is 15 amino acids long. The V gene lost 4 bases and the J gene lost 7 bases, with 17 bases spanning the gap. The germline CDR1 and CDR2 sequences are ENHRY and SYGVKD. The study recruited healthy Caucasian donors from Russia who were aged about 6 to 95. With a J-beta primer mix and a sample-barcoded 5' primer, a second PCR ran about 6 to 11 cycles. Using its own MiXCR run on the 5' RACE reads, TCRdb lists one record per CDR3 protein. The sample holds about 580,000 distinct CDR3 sequences, around half seen once.

The sample comprised blood. The chain links TRBV10-3 to TRBJ1-5; D is perhaps TRBD1 (5 bases). This TCR derives from a man at least 80 years old in good health. The CDR3 nucleotides are TGTGCCATCAGTGGTTTGACGGGACCCGGGCAGCCCCAGCATTTT. This encodes CAISGLTGPGQPQHF.